These 23 T cell receptor beta chains originate from one sample sequenced in a study of blood T cell repertoires in COVID-19 (TCRdb year 2020). The receptor library was made with the immunoSEQ multiplex PCR assay. TCRdb carries this immuneACCESS record with in-frame sequences only. Its versions omit some clonotypes, under half of them owing to an unresolved V gene in the studies checked, with the rest unexplained. The sample data list some 390,000 clones, and about 89% of these were observed just once. 2% to 2.5% of the sample lies in the top ten. The material sequenced was peripheral blood. These receptors were taken from a woman aged 60-70 years with COVID-19, enrolled during active disease.

The sample holds one count of this clone. The CDR3 loop reads CASSPVNSPLHF. As DNA, the CDR3 is TGTGCCAGCAGTCCTGTTAATTCACCCCTCCACTTT. The rearrangement uses TRBV6-5 and TRBJ1-6; no reliable D call. CDR1 is MNHEY, CDR2 SVGAGI, per germline. The CDR3 runs 12 residues. V dropped 5 bases and J dropped 6 bases, with 5 bases sitting between them.

The chain combines TRBV20-1 with TRBJ1-2; D is possibly TRBD1 (5 bases). The CDR3 spans 14 residues. Trimming left V 3 bases short and J 1 base short, with 12 bases between. Germline assignment: CDR1 DFQATT and CDR2 SNEGSKA (reference sequence). The CDR3 is CSASGPGGNYGYTF. The CDR3 region has the DNA TGCAGTGCTAGTGGTCCGGGGGGTAACTATGGCTACACCTTC.

The rearrangement uses TRBV3-1 (or the pseudogene TRBV3-2) and TRBJ2-3, with 8 bases lining up with TRBD2. Germline lookup yields CDR1 LGHDT and CDR2 YNNKEL (reference sequence). Losses at the gene ends were 4 bases for V and 4 bases for J; bases not matched to a gene: 4. There are 14 residues in the CDR3. The CDR3 nucleotides are TGTGCCAGCAGCCCGCAGACTAGCGCAGATACGCAGTATTTT. Its translation: CASSPQTSADTQYF.

V and J are TRBV10-3 and TRBJ1-1, with 8 positions matching TRBD1. The CDR3 covers 15 residues. V dropped 3 bases and J dropped 3; count of bases not matched to a gene: 6. Germline CDR1 reads ENHRY; CDR2 reads SYGVKD. CDR3 DNA: TGTGCCATCAGTGACCCGGACAGGGCTTACACTGAAGCTTTCTTT. Amino acids: CAISDPDRAYTEAFF.

This chain joins TRBV4-2 and TRBJ1-2; 11 positions match TRBD1. This CDR3 has 17 amino acids. The germline CDR1 and CDR2 sequences are LGHNA and YNFKEQ. Trimming at V came to 0 bases and at J to 7 bases, leaving 10 bases not matched to a gene. CDR3 region: CASSQDYLGQGVAGYTF. In DNA form, the CDR3 reads TGTGCCAGCAGCCAAGATTATTTGGGACAGGGGGTCGCTGGCTACACCTTC.

This clone was detected a few times. V gene TRBV15 combines with J gene TRBJ1-1; perhaps TRBD1 as D (5 bases). Trimming pared 1 base from V and 11 bases from J, leaving 14 bases between. The CDR3 has 13 amino acids. Germline assignment: CDR1 LNHNV and CDR2 YYDKDF (reference sequence). CDR3 DNA: TGTGCCACCAGCAGAGGCGGGGGTACGGGCGCTTTCTTT. Amino acids: CATSRGGGTGAFF.

This clone was found once. The J gene is TRBJ2-2, the V gene TRBV9, with D possibly matching TRBD2 (5 bases). This CDR3 contains 15 residues. Looked up from germline, CDR1 is SGDLS and CDR2 is YYNGEE. V was cut by 3 bases and J by 2 bases, with 11 bases left in between. The CDR3 DNA reads as TGTGCCAGCAGCGCTAGGACTTCCAACACCGGGGAGCTGTTTTTT. Encoded protein: CASSARTSNTGELFF.

The sample holds a few counts of this clone. This may be a read error, as it is one base from a much larger clone. The chain recombines TRBV19 with TRBJ1-1; 7 nucleotides match TRBD1. Trimming removed 6 bases from V and 1 base from J; junction bases left unmatched: 2. The CDR3 has 13 residues. CDR1 and CDR2 (germline): LNHDA, SQIVND (reference sequence). The CDR3 DNA is TGTGCCAGTAGAACAGGGGAGAACACTGAAGCTTTCTTT. Its translation is CASRTGENTEAFF.

The V call is TRBV2, the J call TRBJ1-1; no definite D call. CDR1 is SNHLY, CDR2 FYNNEI, per germline. V was clipped by 4 bases and J by 4 bases, with 4 bases between them. The CDR3 consists of 11 residues. CDR3 protein: CASSASTEAFF. CDR3 DNA sequence: TGTGCCAGCAGTGCTAGCACTGAAGCTTTCTTT.

The chain carries TRBV7-9 and TRBJ2-5; 9 bases align to TRBD1. Per germline, CDR1 SEHNR and CDR2 FQNEAQ (reference sequence). CDR3 length equals 16 residues. The ends lost 4 bases at V and 1 base at J; junction bases unmatched: 7. CDR3 sequence: CASSSPDRGFQETQYF. The CDR3 DNA follows: TGTGCCAGCAGCTCTCCGGACAGGGGATTCCAAGAGACCCAGTACTTC.

The chain combines TRBV5-6 with TRBJ1-1; no clear D gene. The CDR3 totals 13 residues. The V end was cut by 3 bases, the J end by 1 base, with 7 bases between. The germline V gene encodes CDR1 SGHDT and CDR2 YYEEEE. CDR3 coding DNA: TGTGCCAGCAGCTGGGGAGAGAACACTGAAGCTTTCTTT. Amino acids: CASSWGENTEAFF. Drawing the rest from reference TRBV5-6 and TRBJ1-1, the complete variable domain is DAGVTQSPTHLIKTRGQQVTLRCSPKSGHDTVSWYQQALGQGPQFIFQYYEEEERQRGNFPDRFSGHQFPNYSSELNVNALLLGDSALYLCASSWGENTEAFFGQGTRLTVV.

The count of this clone is one. The V and J genes are TRBV12-3 or TRBV12-4 and TRBJ2-7; D unresolved. V gave up 3 bases and J gave up 0 bases, with 6 bases separating them. CDR3 length equals 13 residues. The CDR3 is CASSFPGSYEQYF. Here the CDR3 DNA reads TGTGCCAGCAGTTTTCCCGGCTCCTACGAGCAGTACTTC.

The chain uses TRBV5-1 and TRBJ2-7, with TRBD2 matching 7 bases. Germline CDR1 and CDR2: SGHRS and YFSETQ. The CDR3 has 13 amino acids. V was pared by 7 bases and J by 2 bases, with 6 bases of the junction left unmatched. CDR3 sequence reads: CASAPGGTYEQYF. CDR3 DNA sequence: TGCGCCAGCGCCCCGGGGGGAACCTACGAGCAGTACTTC.

The rearrangement joins TRBV5-1 to TRBJ2-3, with D unclear. Germline lookup yields CDR1 SGHRS and CDR2 YFSETQ. The CDR3 runs to 12 residues. Between the trimmed V and J ends, which lost 2 bases and 3 bases, there was a span of 4 bases. CDR3 sequence: CASSFATDTQYF. CDR3 nucleotide sequence: TGCGCCAGCAGCTTTGCGACAGATACGCAGTATTTT.

The rearrangement joins TRBV11-3 to TRBJ2-1, with 7 bases aligning to TRBD1. Germline values: CDR1 SGHNT, CDR2 YENEEA. The V gene end was trimmed by 5 bases and the J gene end by 7 bases; junction bases not matched to a gene: 2. The CDR3 totals 12 residues. This CDR3 reads CASSLTGNEQFF. In DNA, the CDR3 is TGTGCCAGCAGCCTGACAGGGAATGAGCAGTTCTTC.

This chain connects TRBV18 to TRBJ1-2, with D possibly TRBD1 on 6 matching bases. Trimming took off 0 bases at V and 5 bases at J, with 10 bases between the two ends. This CDR3 is built from 14 residues. Germline V gene data show CDR1 as KGHSH and CDR2 as LQKENI. The CDR3 sequence is CASSPPRQVYGYTF. CDR3 nucleotide sequence: TGTGCCAGCTCACCACCGAGACAGGTTTATGGCTACACCTTC.

The J gene is TRBJ2-3, the V gene TRBV5-4; D is possibly TRBD2 (6 bases). V was clipped by 3 bases and J by 3 bases, with 17 bases between them. From germline, CDR1 is SGHNT and CDR2 YYREEE (reference sequence). The CDR3 length is 16 residues. The CDR3 nucleotides read TGTGCCAGCAGCTACCGCGGGCGGGGTTTTACAGATACGCAGTATTTT. As protein: CASSYRGRGFTDTQYF.

The rearrangement joins TRBV6-5 to TRBJ1-1; D not certain. Germline V lookup: CDR1 MNHEY, CDR2 SVGAGI. Trimming removed 4 bases at V and 10 bases at J, with 19 bases between. This CDR3 is 14 amino acids long. As DNA, the CDR3 is TGTGCCAGCAGTTTCCTCTTAGGAGGGCCCGGAGCTTTCTTT. Its protein product is CASSFLLGGPGAFF.

The rearrangement joins TRBV3-1 (or the pseudogene TRBV3-2) to TRBJ1-1, with 8 bases that match TRBD1. The CDR3 runs to 14 residues. V lost 3 bases and J lost 6; bases outside the gene matches: 6. Germline V gene sequence: CDR1 LGHDT, CDR2 YNNKEL (reference sequence). As DNA, the CDR3 is TGTGCCAGCAGCCACACAGGGGGGGCATCTGAAGCTTTCTTT. Translation gives CASSHTGGASEAFF.

This chain connects TRBV5-5 to TRBJ1-6; 7 bases line up with TRBD1. CDR1 is SGHKS and CDR2 is YYEKEE in the germline V gene (reference sequence). V shed 4 bases, J shed 10 bases, and the junction held 11 bases outside the gene matches. This CDR3 spans 15 amino acids. The CDR3 sequence is CASSPAQGGWSPLHF. The CDR3 DNA reads TGTGCCAGCAGCCCTGCCCAGGGGGGCTGGTCACCCCTCCACTTT. Combining the CDR3 with reference TRBV5-5 and TRBJ1-6 gives the whole variable domain DAGVTQSPTHLIKTRGQQVTLRCSPISGHKSVSWYQQVLGQGPQFIFQYYEKEERGRGNFPDRFSARQFPNYSSELNVNALLLGDSALYLCASSPAQGGWSPLHFGNGTRLTVT.

This chain's CDR3 is CASSLTRLPDTQYF. Written as DNA, the CDR3 is TGTGCCAGCAGCCTGACTAGATTACCAGATACGCAGTATTTT. The V and J genes are TRBV7-2 and TRBJ2-3, with D maybe TRBD2 (6 bases). V lost 5 bases to trimming and J lost 4 bases, with 13 bases between them. Germline assignment: CDR1 SGHTA and CDR2 FQGNSA. The CDR3 has 14 amino acids.

V usage is TRBV2 and J usage is TRBJ2-3; 12 positions match TRBD1. This CDR3 is 16 amino acids long. The V and J ends lost 8 bases and 0 bases, in that order; junction bases with no gene match: 6. Looked up from germline, CDR1 is SNHLY and CDR2 is FYNNEI. The DNA of the CDR3 is TGTGCCAGCGGGGGACAGGGGGCTCTGAGCACAGATACGCAGTATTTT. This sequence encodes CASGGQGALSTDTQYF.

This clone was picked up one time. The rearrangement joins TRBV19 to TRBJ2-2, with a possible D match to TRBD1 (5 bases). Germline V gene data show CDR1 as LNHDA and CDR2 as SQIVND (reference sequence). V was trimmed by 4 bases and J by 4 bases, leaving 13 bases between them. CDR3 length: 15 amino acids. The CDR3 reads CASSNLGPPTGELFF. DNA of the CDR3: TGTGCCAGTAGTAACTTGGGGCCTCCCACCGGGGAGCTGTTTTTT.